This T cell receptor (beta chain) was profiled in a study of graft-versus-host responses after intestinal transplantation. Study-wide context: Multivisceral, liver-intestinal, or isolated intestinal transplants were received by the recipients. Once they had received anti-thymocyte globulin induction, all recipients took tacrolimus and steroids for around three years. General study points: GvH clonotypes were identified within recipient marrow, with a subset emerging first in ileum or blood.

V shed 2 bases and J shed 0 bases, with 6 bases lying between them. This CDR3 has 14 residues. Germline V lookup: CDR1 MRHNA, CDR2 SNTAGT. To note about this clone: What it binds is unknown.

Method: immunoSEQ multiplex PCR; TCRdb's copy keeps in-frame clones and lacks some. The sample lists roughly 80,000 clones; about nine tenths were seen once. This specimen was unstimulated CD8+ T cells sorted from spleen or lymph node cells, taken before transplant. The TCR was taken from a human donor who was the organ donor for an intestinal transplant. The chain employs TRBV6-4 and TRBJ2-3; the D is unclear. CDR3: CASSDRASTDTQYF. In DNA form, the CDR3 reads TGTGCCAGCAGTGACAGGGCTAGCACAGATACGCAGTATTTT.